This T cell receptor (beta chain) was found in a study of cytomegalovirus exposure and HLA in healthy donors listed by TCRdb under 2017. Background for the entire study: According to an earlier analysis of a few hundred of the donors, about 170 million T cells yielded roughly 100 million unique TCR beta sequences and roughly 280 Gb of sequence data. Across some 400 genotyped donors of the cohort, an average of roughly 230,000 unique TCR beta nucleotide sequences per donor were sequenced, and roughly a sixth of those sequences were non-productive. In an earlier analysis of 587 of the donors, high-throughput TCR beta sequencing was used to judge whether each TCR beta V gene segment behaved as functional or pseudogenic. Because of strong linkage in the cohort, roughly five DR-DQ haplotypes were treated as single units for association and clustering. In a later genetic analysis, genome-wide SNP genotypes for about three fifths of the roughly 670 donors were used, and that subset was treated as a discovery cohort. The aim of the study was to test whether cataloging public T cell receptors could identify signatures of past pathogen exposure. The study used immunosequencing to profile the T cell repertoires of approximately 690 subjects and linked those repertoires to cytomegalovirus serostatus. To predict cytomegalovirus infection status, the study combined high-throughput TCR immunosequencing, statistical association of individual TCRs with disease status, and machine learning. Every repertoire in the discovery cohort had been generated on one and the same sequencing platform. Rather than drawing on any new phenotypic data, the later analysis identified candidate immune exposures from TCR beta sequences and the way those sequences occurred across donors. To study patterns of TCR occurrence, a later analysis re-analyzed previously published TCR beta repertoires from around 700 donors and added high-resolution HLA genotyping. About 320 gigabases of sequencing data and 70 million to 100 million unique TCR sequences were included in an early release covering about 700 HLA-typed donors. The number of typed donors differed by locus: roughly 629-640 for A, B, C, DRB1 and DQB1; approximately 530 for DQA1; 606 for DPA1; and 400 to 480 for DPB1. Along with the approximately 700-subject first cohort, a separate validation cohort of about 110 different subjects was used. Of the approximately 400 genotyped donors, less than 85% were placed in the genetic ancestry cluster associated with self-reported Caucasian donors. Class I and class II HLA loci were covered by the typing at four-digit resolution. Donor age, sex, ethnicity and CMV serostatus were collected together with the repertoire data. The study at large found these results: Because HLA typing was missing for some donors at each locus, association tests included only the typed subset. While some public TCRs were present in many individuals, most TCR sequences turned up only very rarely across donors. In a later analysis, several top co-occurrence clusters were reported to appear linked to parvovirus B19, influenza, CMV and Epstein-Barr virus. In an earlier analysis of a few hundred of the donors, most TCR beta V segments were observed in productive rearrangements about 90% or about 30% of the time, broadly matching IMGT annotations. Specific HLA alleles were associated with over 15,000 TCR beta sequences at a false discovery rate of 0.05 in a later analysis. The classifier was reported to diagnose cytomegalovirus status with high specificity and sensitivity in both the original cohort and the validation cohort. In this cohort, only TCR beta chains were sequenced, and detectable features were limited by the absence of alpha or paired-chain data. The authors suggested that the approach could potentially be generalized to other disease states and immunological phenotypes. For the cohort, immune exposure information was limited to CMV serostatus. The study listed 164 TCR beta chains as associated with cytomegalovirus. A cluster of highly shared sequence variants was judged likely to be a technical artifact of the sequencing pipeline. Correlated functional status among segregating V segments might reflect linkage disequilibrium, but an unknown experimental factor could not be ruled out. Some IMGT-functional V segments, including TRBV6-2 and TRBV6-3, could not be distinguished by the 87-base-pair reads and were therefore excluded. Because counts were too low, seventeen rarely observed V segments, including chromosome 9 orphons, were excluded from the earlier analysis of around 640 of the donors. In a later analysis, the rate of TCR association differed among HLA loci, with DRB1 alleles having the most associated TCRs and HLA-C alleles having the fewest. Roughly uniform sequencing depth across donors was assumed in presence/absence analyses, although this assumption may not hold. When HLA alleles, especially DR and DQ, strongly co-occurred, TCR associations were difficult to assign to individual alleles. A further reported finding was that TCR beta sequences accurately predicted the HLA-A and HLA-B alleles for most subjects in the first cohort. In vitro tests confirmed that a few of the cytomegalovirus-associated TCR beta chains recognize cytomegalovirus antigens. Compared with equally common non-associated chains, HLA-associated TCR beta chains in a later analysis were more clonally expanded and had lower generation probabilities. An association between a missense DCLRE1C variant and V-gene and J-gene trimming of TCR beta chains was found in a later genetic analysis and replicated in an independent cohort. A later genetic analysis reported fewer N-insertions in productive TCRs among donors in an Asian-associated ancestry cluster than the 666-donor mean. In a later analysis, most CMV-associated TCR beta chains were found to appear HLA-restricted, with HLA associations seemingly driven largely by CMV exposure.

In the case of this clone: The antigen this receptor binds is unknown. No per-base quality is available; no much larger clone lies one base away.

The CDR3 measures 17 amino acids from cysteine to phenylalanine. Of all the DNA, just the CDR3 is kept, 51 bases in frame from base 1. Per the germline V gene, MGHDK is the CDR1 and SYGVNS is the CDR2. Trimming at the junction amounts to 2 bases on V and 4 bases on J, and the germline ends lie 17 bases apart. The library was prepared using the immunoSEQ multiplex PCR assay. For the multiplex PCR, a mixture combining 60 forward primers for TCR Vbeta segments and 13 reverse primers for TCR Jbeta segments was used. The CDR3 region of rearranged TCR beta genes was amplified from genomic DNA with a multiplex PCR assay. The Illumina HiSeq System was used to sequence the amplified TCR beta libraries as 87-base-pair reads. Processing in the source paper ran as follows. Across the 600 to 700 repertoires, a later analysis counted roughly 84 million unique TCR beta chains, approximately 12 million of which were shared by at least two donors. A nearest-neighbor algorithm error-corrected the raw reads and collapsed the reads into unique sequences, merging closely related sequences to remove PCR and sequencing errors. CDR3 sequences were aligned to IMGT reference sequences to assign V, D and J gene segments. For a sequence to be retained, at least a six-nucleotide match to both a V gene segment and a J gene segment was required. A rearrangement was called productive if the CDR3 had no stop codons and remained in frame with V and J, and every other rearrangement was called non-productive. Following IMGT convention, CDR3 was defined as the stretch from the second conserved V-encoded cysteine to the conserved J-encoded phenylalanine. In an earlier analysis of around 540 of the donors, sequences lacking an unambiguous match to a single V gene segment were excluded. In an earlier analysis of several hundred of the donors, V segments were called functional above 56.7% productive rearrangements and were called segregating when the between-donor standard deviation exceeded 5%. A statistical classification framework was built to diagnose cytomegalovirus status from the catalog of TCR beta chain sequences. In a later analysis, TCR nucleotide sequences were compared against IMGT/GENE-DB human TR gene sequences so that V and J genes could be assigned. A later analysis assigned CDR3 sequences and most-parsimonious VDJ recombination scenarios with the TCRdist pipeline. In a later analysis, every TCR beta chain was defined by the combination of its CDR3 amino acid sequence and its V-gene family, and reads without a unique V-gene family were dropped. A later analysis removed 450 to 600 highly shared, low-generation-probability nucleotide sequences to deal with suspected cross-contamination and a sequencing artifact. For each public chain, a later analysis derived a clonal expansion index from normalized ranks of inferred template counts within each repertoire. In a later analysis, generation probabilities were computed using a VDJ recombination model fitted to out-of-frame rearrangements, and the results were checked against IGoR. Hypergeometric tests were used in a later analysis to score TCR-TCR, TCR-HLA and TCR-CMV co-occurrence, with a repertoire-size bias correction applied to the TCR pairs. False discovery rates were estimated in a later analysis by permuting HLA or CMV assignments 20 times. In a later analysis, co-occurring TCRs were grouped with DBSCAN, and TCRdist sequence similarity was added when clustering was performed within HLA-allele-positive subsets. Repertoires with fewer than 30,000 or more than 120,000 public chains were left out of co-occurrence clustering, as were about 5 repertoires with anomalous nucleotide sharing. Sourced from immuneACCESS, this table was stored by TCRdb with only in-frame sequences that have V and J called. A share of the clones is absent; for the studies checked, an unresolved V gene accounts for under half, and the remainder has no known explanation. V, J and clone size are taken as reported in that table, and D and trimming were inferred from the DNA itself. The sample profile shows 100,000 to 150,000 clones; around 77% of them were found once. The biggest ten clones account for over 0.9% of the sample.

The cohort was made up of under 800 healthy bone marrow donors. At the time of sampling, every cohort member was nominally healthy, though immune exposures that went unrecorded were likely present. The donor was CMV seronegative and was included in the group of hundreds of seronegative cohort members. Each donor provided a peripheral blood sample, and peripheral blood mononuclear cells were used for TCR beta sequencing. The Qiagen DNeasy Blood Extraction Kit was used to extract genomic DNA from the blood cell samples. Specimen: PBMCs. The clonotype comes from an older woman in good health and CMV-seronegative. The rearranged chain carries TRBV25-1 and TRBJ2-2; 5 matching bases give a weak D call of TRBD1. The DNA sequence follows: TGTGCCAGCAGTGAAGGGGCTTGGGCAGGGCTCACCGGGGAGCTGTTTTTT. Its amino acids are CASSEGAWAGLTGELFF.